These 15 T cell receptor beta chains were all obtained from the same sample, sequenced in a study of blood T cell repertoires in COVID-19 (dated by TCRdb to the early 2020s). Library creation used the immunoSEQ multiplex PCR assay. The table comes from immuneACCESS by way of TCRdb, which keeps in-frame sequences with V and J called. Part of the clones is missing from these tables; in studies checked, under half for an unresolved V gene and the rest for unknown reasons. The sample contains tens of thousands of clones, around 86% of them found a single time. The ten largest clonotypes hold roughly a fifth of the sample. Sequenced material: peripheral blood. These receptors all come from a man aged 50 to 59 in a cohort sampled during active COVID-19.

The chain is built from TRBV7-3 and TRBJ2-7; D unclear. Trimming stripped 7 bases from V and 3 bases from J, with 7 bases between. The CDR3 is 11 residues long. Germline CDR1 and CDR2: SGHTA and FQGTGA. Written as DNA, the CDR3 is TGTGCCAGCACTCCCTTCTACGAGCAGTACGTC. Its translation: CASTPFYEQYV.

The chain has TRBV12-3 or TRBV12-4 and TRBJ2-5; 8 positions match TRBD1. V dropped 6 bases and J dropped 4; count of bases not matched to a gene: 4. The CDR3 extends over 13 amino acids. CDR3 residues: CASRAGGRETQYF. The CDR3 nucleotides read TGTGCCAGCAGGGCAGGGGGCCGAGAGACCCAGTACTTC.

This clone has just one count. The chain recombines TRBV24-1 with TRBJ2-2, with 12 bases lining up with TRBD2. V was clipped by 9 bases and J by 1 base; unmatched bases: 11. Germline V CDR1 and CDR2: KGHDR, SFDVKD. There are 18 residues in the CDR3. The CDR3 loop reads CATARSGLAGLNTGELFF. DNA of the CDR3: TGTGCCACCGCTCGGTCGGGACTAGCGGGTTTGAACACCGGGGAGCTGTTTTTT.

J is TRBJ2-2 and V is TRBV18, with TRBD1 matching 9 bases. The J segment lost 3 bases and the V segment lost 3 bases, leaving 2 bases of the junction unmatched. The length of the CDR3 is 15 residues. CDR1 and CDR2 (germline): KGHSH, LQKENI. The CDR3 coding sequence is TGTGCCAGCTCACCCGGGACAGGGTACACCGGGGAGCTGTTTTTT. Its translation is CASSPGTGYTGELFF.

V is TRBV29-1 and J is TRBJ2-4, with a possible D match to TRBD1 (6 bases). V was shortened by 7 bases and J by 6 bases, with 19 bases between the two germline ends. This CDR3 region has 14 residues. Germline assignment: CDR1 SQVTM and CDR2 ANQGSEA. CDR3 DNA sequence: TGCAGCGCCGAAGGTGAGGGGGTGAGAAACATTCAGTACTTC. It translates to CSAEGEGVRNIQYF. Full variable domain (missing parts from reference TRBV29-1 and TRBJ2-4): SAVISQKPSRDICQRGTSLTIQCQVDSQVTMMFWYRQQPGQSLTLIATANQGSEATYESGFVIDKFPISRPNLTFSTLTVSNMSPEDSSIYLCSAEGEGVRNIQYFGAGTRLSVL.

The chain couples TRBV5-1 to TRBJ2-7, with 7 positions matching TRBD2. The CDR3 totals 14 residues. The junction had 4 bases not matched to a gene; V was cut back by 2 bases and J by 2 bases. CDR1 is SGHRS and CDR2 is YFSETQ in the germline V gene. The CDR3 coding sequence is TGCGCCAGCAGCTTCGGACTAGAGACCTACGAGCAGTACGTC. It encodes CASSFGLETYEQYV.

The rearrangement uses TRBV19 and TRBJ2-1; weak D call: TRBD2 (7 bases). The CDR3 runs to 15 residues. V lost 5 bases to trimming and J lost 6 bases, with 17 bases between them. Germline V lookup: CDR1 LNHDA, CDR2 SQIVND (reference sequence). Written as DNA, the CDR3 is TGTGCCAGTAGTGATGTGGGGGGGCAGAGCAATGAGCAGTTCTTC. Translation: CASSDVGGQSNEQFF.

The J gene is TRBJ1-2, the V gene TRBV7-9; a weak D match, TRBD1 (5 bases). There are 19 residues in the CDR3. Germline assignment: CDR1 SEHNR and CDR2 FQNEAQ (reference sequence). Trimming removed 9 bases from V and 3 bases from J, with 32 bases in between. CDR3 nucleotide sequence: TGTGCCAGTACCACCATCGGGGGGGGACTTCGGCTGGAGGACTATGGCTACACCTTC. Amino acid sequence: CASTTIGGGLRLEDYGYTF.

The V and J genes are TRBV5-4 and TRBJ1-5, with 7 bases fitting TRBD1. Germline-derived CDR1 and CDR2 are SGHNT and YYREEE (reference sequence). The CDR3 runs to 16 residues. Losses at the gene ends were 0 bases for V and 3 bases for J; bases not matched to a gene: 6. Here the CDR3 reads CASSLVWTGSNQPQHF. The DNA of the CDR3 is TGTGCCAGCAGCTTGGTGTGGACAGGTTCCAATCAGCCCCAGCATTTT.

This chain links TRBV3-1 (or the pseudogene TRBV3-2) with TRBJ2-5; D ambiguous. The germline V gene encodes CDR1 LGHDT and CDR2 YNNKEL (reference sequence). V was cut by 0 bases and J by 3 bases, with 17 bases left in between. CDR3 length: 17 residues. The CDR3 DNA reads as TGTGCCAGCAGCCAAGATCGTAGCAGTTCCCTAAAAGAGACCCAGTACTTC. It is translated as CASSQDRSSSLKETQYF.

This clone was seen just once. Other DNA sequences in the sample encode the same CDR3. The rearrangement links TRBV7-9 to TRBJ2-7; possible D gene TRBD1, 6 bases. Germline-derived CDR1 and CDR2 are SEHNR and FQNEAQ (reference sequence). Trimming removed 0 bases from V and 3 bases from J, with 9 bases in between. CDR3 length: 14 residues. In DNA form, the CDR3 reads TGTGCCAGCAGCTTAGCGGGACAAGACTACGAGCAGTACTTC. Translation gives CASSLAGQDYEQYF.

The J gene is TRBJ1-1, the V gene TRBV7-2; 7 nucleotides align to TRBD1. This CDR3 has 15 amino acids. Losses at the gene ends were 5 bases for V and 5 bases for J; bases not matched to a gene: 11. Germline CDR1 is SGHTA and CDR2 is FQGNSA. In DNA, the CDR3 is TGTGCCAGCAGCCCGTACAGGGGACCGGGAACTGAAGCTTTCTTT. Protein product: CASSPYRGPGTEAFF.

This clone was counted between two and nine times. The genes are TRBV9 and TRBJ2-7, with D possibly being TRBD2 (7 bases). This CDR3 is built from 15 residues. Trimming pared 5 bases from V and 4 bases from J, leaving 19 bases between. Looked up from germline, CDR1 is SGDLS and CDR2 is YYNGEE. The CDR3 sequence is CASSRGGTNFYEQYV. CDR3 nucleotide sequence: TGTGCCAGCAGTAGAGGGGGGACTAACTTTTACGAGCAGTACGTC.

This chain uses TRBV9 with TRBJ1-1, with TRBD1 matching over 9 bases. This CDR3 comprises 15 residues. Germline V lookup: CDR1 SGDLS, CDR2 YYNGEE. The junction had 7 bases not matched to a gene; V was cut back by 3 bases and J by 4 bases. In DNA, the CDR3 is TGTGCCAGCAGCGGATGGACAGGGGAGACCACTGAAGCTTTCTTT. This sequence encodes CASSGWTGETTEAFF.

This chain joins TRBV19 and TRBJ1-1; perhaps TRBD1 as D (5 bases). Germline-derived CDR1 and CDR2 are LNHDA and SQIVND (reference sequence). The CDR3 loop spans 14 amino acids. Trimming pared 5 bases from V and 3 bases from J, leaving 13 bases between. The CDR3 coding sequence is TGTGCCAGTAGTCAGGCGGGGCCTGACACTGAAGCTTTCTTT. Its protein is CASSQAGPDTEAFF. The whole variable domain, filled in from reference TRBV19 and TRBJ1-1, reads DGGITQSPKYLFRKEGQNVTLSCEQNLNHDAMYWYRQDPGQGLRLIYYSQIVNDFQKGDIAEGYSVSREKKESFPLTVTSAQKNPTAFYLCASSQAGPDTEAFFGQGTRLTVV.